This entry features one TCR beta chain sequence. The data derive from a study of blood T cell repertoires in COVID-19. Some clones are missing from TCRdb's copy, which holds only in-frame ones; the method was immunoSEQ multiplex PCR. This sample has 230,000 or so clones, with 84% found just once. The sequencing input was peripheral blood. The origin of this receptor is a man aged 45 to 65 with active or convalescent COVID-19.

The CDR3 sequence is CASSHNAGGYTF. As DNA, the CDR3 is TGTGCCAGCAGCCACAACGCGGGTGGCTACACCTTC. The chain recombines TRBV7-9 with TRBJ1-2; D is ambiguous. Germline V gene sequence: CDR1 SEHNR, CDR2 FQNEAQ (reference sequence). V was pared by 5 bases and J by 7 bases, with 11 bases between. The CDR3 contains 12 residues.